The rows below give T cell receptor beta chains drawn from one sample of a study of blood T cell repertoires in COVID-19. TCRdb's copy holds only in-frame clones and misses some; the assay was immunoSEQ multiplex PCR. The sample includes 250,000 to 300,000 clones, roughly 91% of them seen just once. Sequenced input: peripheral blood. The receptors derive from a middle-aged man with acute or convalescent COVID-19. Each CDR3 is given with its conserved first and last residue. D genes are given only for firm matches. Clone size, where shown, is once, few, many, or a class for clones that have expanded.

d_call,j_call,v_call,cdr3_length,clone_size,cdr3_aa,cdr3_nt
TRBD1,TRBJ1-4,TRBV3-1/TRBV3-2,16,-,CASSRDRDATNEKLFF,TGTGCCAGCAGCCGGGACAGGGATGCAACTAATGAAAAACTGTTTTTT
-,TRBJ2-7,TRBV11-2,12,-,CASSSSTFEQYF,TGTGCCAGCAGCTCGTCTACCTTCGAGCAGTACTTC
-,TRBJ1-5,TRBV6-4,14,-,CASSDSIGSQPQHF,TGTGCCAGCAGTGACTCGATTGGGAGCCAGCCCCAGCATTTT
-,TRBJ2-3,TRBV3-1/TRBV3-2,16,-,CASSTYPGHSTDTQYF,TGTGCCAGCAGCACTTATCCAGGGCATAGCACAGATACGCAGTATTTT
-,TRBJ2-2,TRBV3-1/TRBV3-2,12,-,CASSHPTGELFF,TGTGCCAGCAGCCATCCAACCGGGGAGCTGTTTTTT
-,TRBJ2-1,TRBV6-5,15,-,CASSSAGSPYNEQFF,TGTGCCAGCTCATCAGCGGGTTCGCCCTACAATGAGCAGTTCTTC
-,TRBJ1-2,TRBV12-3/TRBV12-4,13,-,CASSLDSNYGYTF,TGTGCCAGCAGTTTGGACAGTAACTATGGCTACACCTTC
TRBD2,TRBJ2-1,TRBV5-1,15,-,CASSLVAGGNNEQFF,TGCGCCAGCAGCTTGGTAGCGGGGGGCAACAATGAGCAGTTCTTC
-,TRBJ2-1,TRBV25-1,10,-,CASSLNEQFF,TGTGCCAGCAGTCTAAATGAGCAGTTCTTC
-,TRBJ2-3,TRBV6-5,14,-,CASSYSRQTDTQYF,TGTGCCAGCAGTTACTCCCGACAGACAGATACGCAGTATTTT
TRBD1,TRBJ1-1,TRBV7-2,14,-,CASSSGTANTEAFF,TGTGCCAGCAGCTCAGGGACAGCGAACACTGAAGCTTTCTTT
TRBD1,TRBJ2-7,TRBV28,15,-,CASSTGQGERHEQYF,TGTGCCAGCAGTACAGGACAGGGGGAGAGGCACGAGCAGTACTTC
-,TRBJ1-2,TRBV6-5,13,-,CASSLGGSYGYTF,TGTGCCAGCAGTTTAGGGGGAAGCTATGGCTACACCTTC
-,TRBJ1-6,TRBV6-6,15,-,CASSYTVNGDSPLHF,TGTGCCAGCAGTTACACAGTGAACGGGGATTCACCCCTCCACTTT
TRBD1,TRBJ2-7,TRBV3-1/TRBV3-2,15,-,CASSKPGTGTYEQYF,TGTGCCAGCAGCAAGCCCGGGACAGGGACCTACGAGCAGTACTTC
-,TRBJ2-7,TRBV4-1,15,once,CASSLQTGNSYEQYF,TGCGCCAGCAGCCTTCAAACGGGGAACTCCTACGAGCAGTACTTC
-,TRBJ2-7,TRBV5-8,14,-,CASSLGMGRGEQYF,TGTGCCAGCAGCTTGGGAATGGGCAGGGGCGAGCAGTACTTC
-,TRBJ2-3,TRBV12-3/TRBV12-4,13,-,CASSLRTTDTQYF,TGTGCCAGCAGTTTGAGAACCACAGATACGCAGTATTTT
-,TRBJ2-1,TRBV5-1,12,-,CASSEWGDEQFF,TGCGCCAGCAGCGAGTGGGGAGATGAGCAGTTCTTC
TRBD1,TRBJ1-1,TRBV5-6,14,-,CASSLYRGGTEAFF,TGTGCCAGCAGCTTGTACAGGGGTGGGACTGAAGCTTTCTTT
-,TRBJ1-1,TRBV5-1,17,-,CASSSGTTNLLNTEAFF,TGCGCCAGCAGCTCCGGGACAACCAATCTGCTGAACACTGAAGCTTTCTTT
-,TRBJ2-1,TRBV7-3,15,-,CASSLDISSYNEQFF,TGTGCCAGCAGCTTAGACATATCATCCTACAATGAGCAGTTCTTC
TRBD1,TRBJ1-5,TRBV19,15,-,CTSSLGDRLSQPQHF,TGTACCAGTAGTCTAGGGGACAGGTTATCTCAGCCCCAGCATTTT
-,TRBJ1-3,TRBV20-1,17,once,CSASPIGWGDSGNTIYF,TGCAGTGCTAGTCCAATCGGATGGGGGGACTCTGGAAACACCATATATTTT
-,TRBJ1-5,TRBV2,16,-,CASRYAGGYSNQPQHF,TGTGCCAGCAGGTATGCTGGAGGGTATAGCAATCAGCCCCAGCATTTT
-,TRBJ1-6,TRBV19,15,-,CASSIMRQHNSPLHF,TGTGCCAGTAGTATAATGCGGCAACATAATTCACCCCTCCACTTT
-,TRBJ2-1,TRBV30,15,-,CAWRVRRDRRDEQFF,TGTGCCTGGAGAGTGAGGAGGGACCGGCGGGACGAGCAGTTCTTC
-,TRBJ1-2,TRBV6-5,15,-,CASSPERQALHGYTF,TGTGCCAGCAGTCCCGAAAGACAGGCCCTTCATGGCTACACCTTC
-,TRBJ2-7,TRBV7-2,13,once,CASSLGGPYEQYF,TGTGCCAGCAGCTTAGGCGGTCCTTACGAGCAGTACTTC
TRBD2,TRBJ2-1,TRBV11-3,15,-,CASSSSGVSYNEQFF,TGTGCCAGCAGCTCTAGCGGGGTCTCCTACAATGAGCAGTTCTTC
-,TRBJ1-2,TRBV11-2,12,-,CASSFDTYGYTF,TGTGCCAGCAGCTTTGACACCTATGGCTACACCTTC